The sequence of this T cell receptor beta chain was determined in a study of shared T cell receptors in the human thymus. The assay was immunoSEQ multiplex PCR, and TCRdb's table has in-frame clones only and misses some. In the table there are some 400,000 clones, 95% of which are singletons. The germline V and J ends were trimmed by 3 bases and 3 bases, with 12 bases remaining between them. Per germline, CDR1 SGHDT and CDR2 YYEEEE. The CDR3 totals 14 residues. Sequenced: thymocytes. The origin of this receptor is a human donor. V usage is TRBV5-6 and J usage is TRBJ2-5; TRBD1 or TRBD2 may be the D gene (5 bases each). CDR3 protein: CASSYGTEKETQYF. CDR3 DNA sequence: TGTGCCAGCAGCTATGGGACGGAGAAAGAGACCCAGTACTTC.